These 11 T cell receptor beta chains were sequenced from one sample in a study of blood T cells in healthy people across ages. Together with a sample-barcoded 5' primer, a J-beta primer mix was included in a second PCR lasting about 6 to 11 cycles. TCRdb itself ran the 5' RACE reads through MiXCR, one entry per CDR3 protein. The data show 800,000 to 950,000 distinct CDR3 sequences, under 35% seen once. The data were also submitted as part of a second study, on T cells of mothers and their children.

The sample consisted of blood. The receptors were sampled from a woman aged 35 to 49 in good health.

CDR3 coding DNA: TGTGCCAGCAGTGACCTCGACGGCGCCCACAATGAGCAGTTCTTC. Protein product: CASSDLDGAHNEQFF. The V call is TRBV28, the J call TRBJ2-1; no clear D. Germline CDR1 reads MDHEN; CDR2 reads SYDVKM. This CDR3 is built from 15 residues. Trimming left V 5 bases short and J 5 bases short, with 16 bases between.

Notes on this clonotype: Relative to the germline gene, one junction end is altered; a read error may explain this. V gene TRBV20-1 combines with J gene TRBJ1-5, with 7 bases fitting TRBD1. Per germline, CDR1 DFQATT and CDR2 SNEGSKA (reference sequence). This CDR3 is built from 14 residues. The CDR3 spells CSARAGGVNRPQHF. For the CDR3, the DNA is TGCAGTGCTAGAGCAGGGGGTGTTAATCGGCCCCAGCATTTT.

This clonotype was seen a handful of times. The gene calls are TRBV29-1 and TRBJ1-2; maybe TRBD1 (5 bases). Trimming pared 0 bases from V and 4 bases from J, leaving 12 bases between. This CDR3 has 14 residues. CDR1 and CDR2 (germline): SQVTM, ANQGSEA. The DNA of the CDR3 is TGCAGCGTTGAAGACCCCCGGGACGGCTATGGCTACACCTTC. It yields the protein CSVEDPRDGYGYTF.

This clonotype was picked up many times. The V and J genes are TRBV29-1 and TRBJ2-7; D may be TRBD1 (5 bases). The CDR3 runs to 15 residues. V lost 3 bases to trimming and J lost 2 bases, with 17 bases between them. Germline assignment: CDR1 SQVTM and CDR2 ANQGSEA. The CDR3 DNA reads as TGCAGCGTTGACCTCCTAGGGGCCACGCCCTACGAGCAGTACTTC. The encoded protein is CSVDLLGATPYEQYF.

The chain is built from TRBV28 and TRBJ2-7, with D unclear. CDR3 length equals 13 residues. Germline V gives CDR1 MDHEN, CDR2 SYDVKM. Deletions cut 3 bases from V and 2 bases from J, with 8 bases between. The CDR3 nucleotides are TGTGCCAGCAGTTTTGGCAGAACCTACGAGCAGTACTTC. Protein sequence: CASSFGRTYEQYF.

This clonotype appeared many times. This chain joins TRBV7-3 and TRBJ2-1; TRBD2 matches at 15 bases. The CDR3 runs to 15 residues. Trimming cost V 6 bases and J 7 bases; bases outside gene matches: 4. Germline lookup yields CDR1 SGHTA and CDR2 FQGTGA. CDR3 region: CASSYGLAGGNEQFF. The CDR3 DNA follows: TGTGCCAGCAGTTACGGACTAGCGGGGGGGAATGAGCAGTTCTTC.

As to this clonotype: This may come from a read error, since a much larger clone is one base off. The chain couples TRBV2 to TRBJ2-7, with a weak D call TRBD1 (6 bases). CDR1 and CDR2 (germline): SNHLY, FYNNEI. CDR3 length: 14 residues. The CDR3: CVSILKQGSYEQYF. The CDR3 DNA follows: TGTGTCAGCATTCTAAAACAGGGATCGTACGAGCAGTACTTC. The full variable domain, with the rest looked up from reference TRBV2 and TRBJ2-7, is EPEVTQTPSHQVTQMGQEVILRCVPISNHLYFYWYRQILGQKVEFLVSFYNNEISEKSEIFDDQFSVERPDGSNFTLKIRSTKLEDSAMYFCVSILKQGSYEQYFGPGTRLTVT.

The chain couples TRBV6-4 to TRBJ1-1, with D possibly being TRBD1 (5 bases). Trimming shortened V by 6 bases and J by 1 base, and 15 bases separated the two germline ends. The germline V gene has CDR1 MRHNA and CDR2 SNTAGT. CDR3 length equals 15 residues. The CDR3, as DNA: TGTGCCAGCAGCCCGCGCTCGACAGCGAACACTGAAGCTTTCTTT. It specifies CASSPRSTANTEAFF.

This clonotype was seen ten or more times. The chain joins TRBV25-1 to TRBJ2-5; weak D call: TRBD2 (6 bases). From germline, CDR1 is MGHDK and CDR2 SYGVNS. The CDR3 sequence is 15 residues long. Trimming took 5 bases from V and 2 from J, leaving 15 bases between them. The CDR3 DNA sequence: TGTGCCAGCAGTACCATAGCGGAACTACAAGAGACCCAGTACTTC. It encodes CASSTIAELQETQYF.

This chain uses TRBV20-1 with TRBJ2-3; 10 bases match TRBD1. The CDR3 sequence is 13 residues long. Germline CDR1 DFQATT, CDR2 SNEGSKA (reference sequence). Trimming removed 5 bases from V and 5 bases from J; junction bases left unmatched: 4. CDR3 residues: CSALDRGRDTQYF. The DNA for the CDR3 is TGCAGTGCTCTGGACAGGGGGAGAGATACGCAGTATTTT.

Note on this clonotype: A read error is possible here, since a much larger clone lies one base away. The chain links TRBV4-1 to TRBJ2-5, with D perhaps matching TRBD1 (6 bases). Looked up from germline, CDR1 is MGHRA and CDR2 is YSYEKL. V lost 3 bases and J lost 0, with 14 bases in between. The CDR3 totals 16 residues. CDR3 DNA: TGCGCCAGCAGCCAGGTAGTGGGGGCCTACCAAGAGACCCAGTACTTC. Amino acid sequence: CASSQVVGAYQETQYF.